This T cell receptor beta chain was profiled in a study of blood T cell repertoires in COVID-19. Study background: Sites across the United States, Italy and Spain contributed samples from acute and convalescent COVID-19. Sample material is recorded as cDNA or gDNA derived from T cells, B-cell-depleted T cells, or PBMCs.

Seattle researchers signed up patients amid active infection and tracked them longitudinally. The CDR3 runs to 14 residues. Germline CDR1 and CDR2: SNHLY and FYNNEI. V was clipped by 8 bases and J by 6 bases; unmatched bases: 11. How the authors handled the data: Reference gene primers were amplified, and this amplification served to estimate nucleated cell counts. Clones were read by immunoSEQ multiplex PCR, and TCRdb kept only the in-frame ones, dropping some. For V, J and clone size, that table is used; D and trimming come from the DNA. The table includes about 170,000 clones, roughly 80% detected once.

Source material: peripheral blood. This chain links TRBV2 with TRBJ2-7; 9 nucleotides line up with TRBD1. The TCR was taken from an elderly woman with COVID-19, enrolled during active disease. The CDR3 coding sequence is TGTGCCAGCTTGAGGGACAGGGATCGGAGCGAGCAGTACTTC. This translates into CASLRDRDRSEQYF.